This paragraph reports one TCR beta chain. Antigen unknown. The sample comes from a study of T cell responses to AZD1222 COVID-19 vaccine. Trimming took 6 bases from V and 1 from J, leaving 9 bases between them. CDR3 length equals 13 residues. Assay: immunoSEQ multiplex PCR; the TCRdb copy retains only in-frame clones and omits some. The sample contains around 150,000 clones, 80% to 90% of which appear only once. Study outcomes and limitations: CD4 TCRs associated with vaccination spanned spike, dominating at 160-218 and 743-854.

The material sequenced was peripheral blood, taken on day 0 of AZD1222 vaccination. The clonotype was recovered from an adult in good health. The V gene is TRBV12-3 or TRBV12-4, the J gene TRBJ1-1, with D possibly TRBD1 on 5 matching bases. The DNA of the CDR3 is TGTGCCAGCAGGAGCAGGGAGAACACTGAAGCTTTCTTT. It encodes CASRSRENTEAFF.